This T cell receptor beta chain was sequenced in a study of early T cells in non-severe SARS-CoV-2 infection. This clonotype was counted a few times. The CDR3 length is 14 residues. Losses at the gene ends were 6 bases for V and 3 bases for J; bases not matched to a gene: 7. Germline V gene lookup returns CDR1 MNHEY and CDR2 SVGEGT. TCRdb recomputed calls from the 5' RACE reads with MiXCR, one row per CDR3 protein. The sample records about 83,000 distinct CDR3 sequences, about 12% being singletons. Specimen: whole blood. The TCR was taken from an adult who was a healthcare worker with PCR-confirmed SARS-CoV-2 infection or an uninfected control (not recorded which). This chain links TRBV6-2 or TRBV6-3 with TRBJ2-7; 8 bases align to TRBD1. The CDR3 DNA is TGTGCCAGCAGGCGCCGGGACAGGCACTACGAGCAGTACTTC. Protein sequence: CASRRRDRHYEQYF.